This TCR beta chain was obtained from a study of blood T cell repertoires in COVID-19. Study details: Donors in the United States, Italy and Spain gave samples during acute or convalescent COVID-19.

The protocol was immunoSEQ multiplex PCR, while the TCRdb copy is restricted to in-frame clones and leaves out a portion. The table records 100,000 or so clones, roughly 80% of them present only once. This CDR3 has 12 residues. Per the germline V gene, CDR1 is SGHDT and CDR2 is YYEEEE. Trimming removed 4 bases at V and 4 bases at J, with 8 bases between. The receptor was derived from a man aged 70-80 years with active or convalescent COVID-19. Sequencing was carried out using peripheral blood. V and J are TRBV5-6 and TRBJ1-2, with D unclear. As DNA, the CDR3 is TGTGCCAGCAGCGAGACACTCTATGGCTACACCTTC. Translation gives CASSETLYGYTF.